The 9 T cell receptor beta chains below all came from one sample that was sequenced in a study of blood T cells in healthy people across ages (dated by TCRdb to the mid-2010s). Libraries were built with 5' RACE. TCRdb records Illumina HiSeq 2500 as the sequencer. The second PCR ran for about 7 to 11 cycles and used a J-beta primer mix along with a sample-barcoded 5' primer. TCRdb reran the public reads through fastp at Q25 and MiXCR, keeping productive beta chains. Records with the same CDR3 protein are collapsed into one entry carrying the most frequent genes and DNA. The sample yields some 710,000 distinct CDR3 sequences; about a fifth were counted once. The leading ten clones occupy 22% of the sample. The sample taken for sequencing was blood. Receptors were obtained from a man aged 65 to 85 in good health.

This clonotype was observed a few times. The chain carries TRBV7-7 and TRBJ1-3; no definite D call. CDR3 size: 13 residues. Per germline, CDR1 SSHAT and CDR2 FNYEAQ (reference sequence). V gave up 6 bases and J gave up 1 base, with 7 bases separating them. CDR3 sequence reads: CASSTGSGNTIYF. Here the CDR3 DNA reads TGTGCCAGCAGTACGGGATCTGGAAACACCATATATTTT. Together with reference TRBV7-7 and TRBJ1-3, the CDR3 gives the full variable domain: GAGVSQSPRYKVTKRGQDVTLRCDPISSHATLYWYQQALGQGPEFLTYFNYEAQPDKSGLPSDRFSAERPEGSISTLTIQRTEQRDSAMYRCASSTGSGNTIYFGEGSWLTVV.

Details on this clonotype: A read error may account for a junction end that differs from germline. V is TRBV20-1 and J is TRBJ1-2; no clear D gene. Per germline, CDR1 DFQATT and CDR2 SNEGSKA (reference sequence). The CDR3 sequence is 13 residues long. The CDR3 bases are TGCAGTGCTAGAGTCCCGGGAGTTGATGGCTATACCTTC. Translated: CSARVPGVDGYTF.

There are a few counts of this clonotype. V and J are TRBV12-3 or TRBV12-4 and TRBJ2-7; D is ambiguous. The germline V and J ends were trimmed by 2 bases and 3 bases, with 5 bases remaining between them. The CDR3 has 12 residues. The CDR3 coding sequence is TGTGCCAGCAGTTTATTTGGCTACGAGCAGTACTTC. Its translation is CASSLFGYEQYF.

The chain carries TRBV5-1 and TRBJ2-3; the match to TRBD2 covers 12 bases. The germline V gene has CDR1 SGHRS and CDR2 YFSETQ. This CDR3 spans 16 amino acids. J was trimmed by 6 bases and V by 4 bases; bases with no gene match: 9. The CDR3 nucleotides are TGCGCCAGCAGCGCGGCACTAGCGGGGGGATCGGATACGCAGTATTTT. Translating gives CASSAALAGGSDTQYF.

This clonotype was found a few times. The chain joins TRBV12-3 or TRBV12-4 to TRBJ1-1, with 8 nucleotides matching TRBD1. The V gene end was trimmed by 1 base and the J gene end by 7 bases; junction bases not matched to a gene: 11. The CDR3 covers 16 residues. The CDR3 protein is CASSLENVQGAGEAFF. Here the CDR3 DNA reads TGTGCCAGCAGTTTAGAGAACGTGCAGGGGGCAGGTGAAGCTTTCTTT.

The sample holds many counts of this clonotype. The chain carries TRBV3-1 and TRBJ1-5; TRBD1 aligns across 7 bases. Germline V gene lookup returns CDR1 LGHDT and CDR2 YNNKEL (reference sequence). The CDR3 length is 14 residues. V shed 5 bases and J 3 bases; nucleotides not matched to a gene: 4. The CDR3 here is CASSSGQVNQPQHF. CDR3 coding DNA: TGTGCCAGCAGCAGCGGACAGGTCAATCAGCCCCAGCATTTT.

Worth noting for this clonotype: A much larger clone lies a single base off, so this may be a read error. This chain uses TRBV4-3 with TRBJ1-4, with TRBD1 matching 8 bases. This CDR3 is 15 amino acids long. V gave up 4 bases and J gave up 3 bases; unmatched junction bases: 4. The V gene's germline CDR1 is LGHNA and CDR2 YSLEER. As DNA, the CDR3 is TGCGCCAGCAGCCGTAGGACAGGGCCTAATGAAAAACTGTTTTTT. It encodes CASSRRTGPNEKLFF.

The chain has TRBV6-5 and TRBJ1-1; D unclear. The germline gives CDR1 MNHEY, CDR2 SVGAGI. The CDR3 runs to 11 residues. Trimming removed 6 bases at V and 7 bases at J, with 9 bases between. The DNA for the CDR3 is TGTGCCAGCAGAACGCAGAGTGAAGCTTTCTTT. Its protein product is CASRTQSEAFF.

The V call is TRBV3-1, the J call TRBJ1-2; D might be TRBD1 (5 bases). Germline-derived CDR1 and CDR2 are LGHDT and YNNKEL (reference sequence). V was clipped by 0 bases and J by 4 bases, with 12 bases between them. This CDR3 has 15 amino acids. The CDR3 nucleotides are TGTGCCAGCAGCCAAGACCCCGGGGCGTCCTATGGCTACACCTTC. Amino acids: CASSQDPGASYGYTF.